The 25 T cell receptor beta chains presented below share a single source sample, sequenced in a study of blood T cell repertoires in COVID-19. The method was immunoSEQ multiplex PCR; TCRdb's version includes in-frame clones alone and lacks a portion of them. The sample consists of 95,000 to 130,000 clones, less than 95% of them appearing once. Sample: peripheral blood. Receptor source: a human donor with active COVID-19. The donor label of this sample is uncertain.

The V and J genes are TRBV5-4 and TRBJ2-5; the D gene is possibly TRBD1 (5 bases). Germline CDR1 and CDR2: SGHNT and YYREEE (reference sequence). Trimming shortened V by 4 bases and J by 0 bases, and 10 bases separated the two germline ends. The CDR3 totals 14 residues. This CDR3 reads CASSLPGNQETQYF. The CDR3 nucleotides are TGTGCCAGCAGCCTCCCAGGGAACCAAGAGACCCAGTACTTC.

V and J are TRBV24-1 and TRBJ1-2; 7 nucleotides line up with TRBD1. Per germline, CDR1 KGHDR and CDR2 SFDVKD. The CDR3 has 14 amino acids. J was trimmed by 4 bases and V by 7 bases; bases with no gene match: 8. CDR3 nucleotide sequence: TGTGCCACCAGCCCTAGACAGGGCAGCTATGGCTACACCTTC. Its translation is CATSPRQGSYGYTF.

The V and J genes are TRBV5-1 and TRBJ2-3, with 7 bases aligning to TRBD1. The CDR3 has 16 residues. Looked up from germline, CDR1 is SGHRS and CDR2 is YFSETQ. V lost 5 bases and J lost 5; bases outside the gene matches: 14. The CDR3 sequence: CASRELPRGRGDTQYF. The CDR3 DNA reads TGCGCCAGCAGAGAATTACCCAGGGGGAGAGGAGATACGCAGTATTTT.

This clone was detected only a few times. The chain employs TRBV10-3 and TRBJ1-4; the D is unclear. The V gene lost 2 bases and the J gene lost 8 bases, with 18 bases spanning the gap. This CDR3 has 16 amino acids. CDR1 is ENHRY and CDR2 is SYGVKD in the germline V gene. Written as DNA, the CDR3 is TGTGCCATCAGTGAGCCGGCAGGTTCCTCGGCCGAAAAACTGTTTTTT. This gives the protein CAISEPAGSSAEKLFF.

The rearrangement joins TRBV18 to TRBJ2-7; D might be TRBD1 (6 bases). The length of the CDR3 is 16 residues. Trimming took off 3 bases at V and 3 bases at J, with 18 bases between the two ends. The germline V gene encodes CDR1 KGHSH and CDR2 LQKENI. As DNA, the CDR3 is TGTGCCAGCTCACCCAGCCCTGGGACAAGCCTCTACGAGCAGTACTTC. As protein: CASSPSPGTSLYEQYF.

This clone was seen a few times. This rearrangement joins TRBV4-2 to TRBJ2-5; no clear D gene. Trimming stripped 1 base from V and 5 bases from J, with 8 bases between. Germline V gene lookup returns CDR1 LGHNA and CDR2 YNFKEQ. CDR3 length equals 13 residues. CDR3 DNA sequence: TGTGCCAGCAGCCAAGGGCTAGGCGAGACCCAGTACTTC. Translated, it gives CASSQGLGETQYF.

The chain employs TRBV18 and TRBJ1-1; 7 bases are a match to TRBD1. The CDR3 covers 16 residues. Germline assignment: CDR1 KGHSH and CDR2 LQKENI. Losses at the gene ends were 2 bases for V and 1 base for J; bases not matched to a gene: 7. For the CDR3, the DNA is TGTGCCAGCTCACCATTTGCCAGGACAGGGAACACTGAAGCTTTCTTT. Translation: CASSPFARTGNTEAFF.

The J gene is TRBJ2-1, the V gene TRBV2, with a weak D call TRBD2 (6 bases). This CDR3 has 18 residues. The germline gives CDR1 SNHLY, CDR2 FYNNEI. V lost 6 bases and J lost 4, with 25 bases in between. The CDR3 here is CASRWPAGSVPSYNEQFF. The DNA for the CDR3 is TGTGCCAGCAGATGGCCCGCGGGGTCAGTCCCCTCGTACAATGAGCAGTTCTTC.

This chain's CDR3 is CASSLPGVDEQYF. The DNA of the CDR3 is TGTGCCAGCTCACTACCAGGAGTCGACGAGCAGTACTTC. V usage is TRBV18 and J usage is TRBJ2-7; D remains unclear. Germline V gene sequence: CDR1 KGHSH, CDR2 LQKENI. The CDR3 consists of 13 residues. V was trimmed by 4 bases and J by 5 bases, leaving 12 bases between them. The full variable domain, rest sourced from reference TRBV18 and TRBJ2-7, is NAGVMQNPRHLVRRRGQEARLRCSPMKGHSHVYWYRQLPEEGLKFMVYLQKENIIDESGMPKERFSAEFPKEGPSILRIQQVVRGDSAAYFCASSLPGVDEQYFGPGTRLTVT.

V is TRBV6-5 and J is TRBJ1-1; 7 bases match TRBD1. CDR1 is MNHEY, CDR2 SVGAGI, per germline. The J segment lost 6 bases and the V segment lost 7 bases, leaving 8 bases of the junction unmatched. This CDR3 spans 13 amino acids. Here the CDR3 DNA reads TGTGCCAGCACCCTGACAGGGAGCGCTGAAGCTTTCTTT. This translates into CASTLTGSAEAFF.

The V and J genes are TRBV28 and TRBJ2-7; 7 nucleotides align to TRBD2. The CDR3 spans 14 residues. Trimming cost V 5 bases and J 7 bases; bases outside gene matches: 11. The germline gives CDR1 MDHEN, CDR2 SYDVKM. The CDR3 bases are TGTGCCAGCAGTCCCCCTGAGCGGGGAGGGGAGCAGTACTTC. Its protein product is CASSPPERGGEQYF.

The chain combines TRBV2 with TRBJ2-5; 7 bases match TRBD2. CDR1 and CDR2 from the germline V gene are SNHLY and FYNNEI. This CDR3 has 13 residues. Trimming at V came to 2 bases and at J to 5 bases, leaving 2 bases not matched to a gene. This chain's CDR3 is CASSELGGETQYF. CDR3 sequence (DNA): TGTGCCAGCAGTGAACTGGGGGGGGAGACCCAGTACTTC.

The chain is built from TRBV18 and TRBJ2-7; TRBD1 matches 7 bases. With 2 bases clipped from V and 1 base from J, the junction kept 2 bases outside the gene matches. Germline CDR1 and CDR2: KGHSH and LQKENI. The CDR3 consists of 14 residues. The CDR3 region has the DNA TGTGCCAGCTCACCAGGCAGGGGGTCCTACGAGCAGTACTTC. Translating it yields CASSPGRGSYEQYF.

The chain links TRBV11-3 to TRBJ2-7, with 8 positions matching TRBD1. J was trimmed by 4 bases and V by 5 bases; bases with no gene match: 4. The CDR3 is 13 amino acids. CDR1 is SGHNT and CDR2 is YENEEA in the germline V gene. The chain's CDR3 is CASSPTGGYEQYF. For the CDR3, the DNA is TGTGCCAGCAGCCCCACAGGGGGTTACGAGCAGTACTTC.

The chain carries TRBV5-5 and TRBJ1-1; D gene uncertain. Germline-derived CDR1 and CDR2 are SGHKS and YYEKEE (reference sequence). The CDR3 totals 13 residues. Trimming left V 2 bases short and J 3 bases short, with 8 bases between. The CDR3 region is CASSFVSDTEAFF. As DNA, the CDR3 is TGTGCCAGCAGCTTCGTGTCCGACACTGAAGCTTTCTTT.

The chain joins TRBV10-1 to TRBJ2-3; 8 positions match TRBD1. This CDR3 is built from 16 residues. Trimming took 5 bases from V and 2 from J; bases not matched to a gene: 9. Germline CDR1 reads WNHNN; CDR2 reads SYGVQD (reference sequence). CDR3 DNA sequence: TGCGCCAGCAGTCGCAACAGGGGGGTCCCCACAGATACGCAGTATTTT. The encoded protein is CASSRNRGVPTDTQYF.

The chain combines TRBV5-6 with TRBJ1-3, with a weak D call TRBD1 (5 bases). Germline assignment: CDR1 SGHDT and CDR2 YYEEEE. CDR3 length: 14 amino acids. Trimming left V 0 bases short and J 6 bases short, with 10 bases between. CDR3 coding DNA: TGTGCCAGCAGCTTGGGACAGAGTGAAAACACCATATATTTT. Its translation: CASSLGQSENTIYF. The full variable domain, its missing parts supplied by reference TRBV5-6 and TRBJ1-3, is DAGVTQSPTHLIKTRGQQVTLRCSPKSGHDTVSWYQQALGQGPQFIFQYYEEEERQRGNFPDRFSGHQFPNYSSELNVNALLLGDSALYLCASSLGQSENTIYFGEGSWLTVV.

The chain recombines TRBV4-2 with TRBJ1-1; tentatively, D is TRBD1 (5 bases). CDR3 length: 14 amino acids. Deletions cut 6 bases from V and 5 bases from J, with 16 bases between. Germline assignment: CDR1 LGHNA and CDR2 YNFKEQ. DNA for the CDR3: TGTGCCAGCAGACCGCGCAGGGATGGTACTGAAGCTTTCTTT. Translation: CASRPRRDGTEAFF.

This rearrangement joins TRBV9 to TRBJ2-1; 11 bases match TRBD2. V lost 0 bases to trimming and J lost 3 bases; unmatched junction nucleotides: 8. CDR3 size: 18 residues. CDR1 is SGDLS and CDR2 is YYNGEE in the germline V gene. The CDR3 here is CASSVGPPTSGVYNEQFF. Here the CDR3 DNA reads TGTGCCAGCAGCGTAGGGCCCCCGACTAGCGGGGTCTACAATGAGCAGTTCTTC. The complete variable domain, with remaining parts taken from reference TRBV9 and TRBJ2-1, reads DSGVTQTPKHLITATGQRVTLRCSPRSGDLSVYWYQQSLDQGLQFLIQYYNGEERAKGNILERFSAQQFPDLHSELNLSSLELGDSALYFCASSVGPPTSGVYNEQFFGPGTRLTVL.

The chain combines TRBV28 with TRBJ1-1; 9 bases map to TRBD1. V shed 5 bases and J 7 bases; nucleotides not matched to a gene: 2. The germline V gene has CDR1 MDHEN and CDR2 SYDVKM. The CDR3 runs 12 residues. In DNA, the CDR3 is TGTGCCAGCAGTCTGGACAGGGGTGAAGCTTTCTTT. It is translated as CASSLDRGEAFF. The full variable domain, completed using reference TRBV28 and TRBJ1-1, is DVKVTQSSRYLVKRTGEKVFLECVQDMDHENMFWYRQDPGLGLRLIYFSYDVKMKEKGDIPEGYSVSREKKERFSLILESASTNQTSMYLCASSLDRGEAFFGQGTRLTVV.

J is TRBJ2-7 and V is TRBV13; TRBD2 matches 7 bases. V trimming: 4 bases; J trimming: 2 bases; junction bases outside the gene matches: 2. In germline, CDR1 is PRHDT, CDR2 FYEKMQ (reference sequence). The CDR3 has 13 amino acids. DNA of the CDR3: TGTGCCAGCAGCTCAGCGGGGCCCTACGAGCAGTACTTC. Translated, it gives CASSSAGPYEQYF.

CDR3 bases: TGCAGCGTTGAGGGGAGAGTTAACTATGGCTACACCTTC. This codes for CSVEGRVNYGYTF. V gene TRBV29-1 combines with J gene TRBJ1-2; D gene ambiguous. CDR1 is SQVTM and CDR2 is ANQGSEA in the germline V gene. CDR3 length: 13 amino acids. Between the trimmed V and J ends, which lost 3 bases and 1 base, there was a span of 9 bases.

The chain is built from TRBV12-3 or TRBV12-4 and TRBJ2-1; D perhaps matches TRBD2 (5 bases). With 5 bases removed from V and 12 bases from J, the gap between germline ends came to 17 bases. This CDR3 is built from 13 residues. The CDR3 coding sequence is TGTGCCAGCAGTATCAGCGGCTCCCCTGGGCAGTTCTTC. Its protein product is CASSISGSPGQFF.

The chain joins TRBV5-5 to TRBJ1-3, with D unclear. In germline, CDR1 is SGHKS, CDR2 YYEKEE (reference sequence). The CDR3 length is 17 residues. Trimming took off 0 bases at V and 3 bases at J, with 16 bases between the two ends. In DNA, the CDR3 is TGTGCCAGCAGCTTGGAATTGCAGGCATACAGTGGAAACACCATATATTTT. Translating gives CASSLELQAYSGNTIYF. Supplemented by reference TRBV5-5 and TRBJ1-3, the full variable domain reads DAGVTQSPTHLIKTRGQQVTLRCSPISGHKSVSWYQQVLGQGPQFIFQYYEKEERGRGNFPDRFSARQFPNYSSELNVNALLLGDSALYLCASSLELQAYSGNTIYFGEGSWLTVV.

J is TRBJ1-1 and V is TRBV6-5; 7 nucleotides align to TRBD1. Per germline, CDR1 MNHEY and CDR2 SVGAGI. V shed 3 bases, J shed 5 bases, and the junction held 6 bases outside the gene matches. The CDR3 loop spans 14 amino acids. In DNA, the CDR3 is TGTGCCAGCAGTTATTCTCAGGGGGGTACTGAAGCTTTCTTT. Its protein product is CASSYSQGGTEAFF.